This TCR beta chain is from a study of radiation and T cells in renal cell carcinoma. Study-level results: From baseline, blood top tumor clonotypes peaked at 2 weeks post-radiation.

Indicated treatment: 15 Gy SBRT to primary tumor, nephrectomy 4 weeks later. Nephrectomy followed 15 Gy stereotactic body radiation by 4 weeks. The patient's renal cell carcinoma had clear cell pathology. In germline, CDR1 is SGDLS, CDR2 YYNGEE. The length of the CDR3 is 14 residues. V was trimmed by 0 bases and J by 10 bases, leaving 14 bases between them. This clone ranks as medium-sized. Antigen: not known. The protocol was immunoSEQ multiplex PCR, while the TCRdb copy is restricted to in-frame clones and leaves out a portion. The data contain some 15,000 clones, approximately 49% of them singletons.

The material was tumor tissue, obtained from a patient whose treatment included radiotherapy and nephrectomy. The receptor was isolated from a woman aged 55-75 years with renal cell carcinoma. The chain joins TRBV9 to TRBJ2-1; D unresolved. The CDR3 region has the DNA TGTGCCAGCAGCGTAGTTAATTTCGGTGGGGAGCAGTTCTTC. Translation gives CASSVVNFGGEQFF.